This T cell receptor (beta chain) derives from a study of control samples from healthy donors and cancer patients (dated by TCRdb to the early 2020s). Details on this clone: Its antigen is unknown. No base qualities exist here, and no much larger clone lies one base off it.

Preparation of the library involved the immunoSEQ multiplex PCR assay. Drawn from immuneACCESS, this table holds only the in-frame rearrangements with V and J called that TCRdb kept. Clones are partly lost; checked studies trace under half to an unresolved V gene and leave the rest unexplained. The sample records around 140,000 clones, 90% to 95% of which are singletons. Of the sample, almost 6% falls within the top ten clones. The CDR3 has 14 amino acids, counting the end cysteine and phenylalanine. The entry retains the CDR3 DNA only, 42 bases that are in frame from base 1. Reading the germline V gene gives CDR1 SNHLY and CDR2 FYNNEI. Relative to germline, V is 4 bases shorter and J is 7 bases shorter, with 13 bases between their ends.

The chain joins TRBV2 to TRBJ1-4, with the identity of the D gene unclear. The TCR originated in a man in his late teens or twenties in good health. Sequencing was done on a sample of blood. Here the CDR3 is given as CASSALWPPEKLFF. The sequenced DNA is TGTGCCAGCAGTGCACTGTGGCCCCCTGAAAAACTGTTTTTT. Supplemented by the reference TRBV2 and TRBJ1-4 proteins around the CDR3, the complete variable domain is EPEVTQTPSHQVTQMGQEVILRCVPISNHLYFYWYRQILGQKVEFLVSFYNNEISEKSEIFDDQFSVERPDGSNFTLKIRSTKLEDSAMYFCASSALWPPEKLFFGSGTQLSVL.